The source of this T cell receptor (beta chain) is a study of beta chain features in type 1 diabetes. Overall study results and limits: VDJ junctions from type 1 diabetes patients carried fewer insertions and larger deletions. Shorter TCRB CDR3s, moderately but significantly so, marked every one of the four CD4+ subsets in Type 1 diabetes patients.

This clone has a count of ten or more. Its antigen is undetermined. The sequenced template was cDNA made from the entire isolated RNA. TCRdb keeps only in-frame clones here, not all; method: immunoSEQ multiplex PCR. The sample records more than 300,000 clones, about 10% being singletons. Deletions cut 4 bases from V and 6 bases from J, with 11 bases between. The CDR3 totals 13 residues. CDR1 is SGHRS, CDR2 YFSETQ, per germline. The TCR was taken from a man between 25 and 39 years old with type 1 diabetes. The chain employs TRBV5-1 and TRBJ2-1; no firm D call. Sequencing input: central memory CD4+ T cells from blood. The CDR3 region is CASSPLSSNEQFF. The CDR3 DNA reads TGCGCCAGCAGCCCCCTAAGTTCCAATGAGCAGTTCTTC.